This TCR beta chain was profiled in a study of T cells in Graves' hyperthyroidism and ophthalmopathy. Study observations and caveats: Separating ophthalmopathy from stable hyperthyroidism was achieved by a 13 V-J model. The blood repertoire included most of the expanded thyroid clonotypes above 0.001.

This clonotype came up a few times. What it recognizes is unknown. Germline values: CDR1 SGHRS, CDR2 YFSETQ. V lost 4 bases to trimming and J lost 4 bases; unmatched junction nucleotides: 8. There are 16 residues in the CDR3. TCR beta CDR3 regions were amplified from RNA transcripts. When the TCR CDR3 underwent first-round RT-PCR, the HTBI primer set was used. TCRdb recomputed calls from the multiplex PCR reads with MiXCR, one row per CDR3 protein. The repertoire includes 450,000 to 600,000 distinct CDR3 sequences, roughly 15% of them detected once, and around 13% sits in the top ten. The rearrangement links TRBV5-1 to TRBJ2-2; 9 positions match TRBD2. This receptor was taken from a woman aged 40 to 55 with Graves' hyperthyroidism. The sequencing input was blood. The CDR3 sequence is CASSAGTSSGTGELFF. Written as DNA, the CDR3 is TGCGCCAGCAGCGCGGGGACTAGCAGTGGCACCGGGGAGCTGTTTTTT.